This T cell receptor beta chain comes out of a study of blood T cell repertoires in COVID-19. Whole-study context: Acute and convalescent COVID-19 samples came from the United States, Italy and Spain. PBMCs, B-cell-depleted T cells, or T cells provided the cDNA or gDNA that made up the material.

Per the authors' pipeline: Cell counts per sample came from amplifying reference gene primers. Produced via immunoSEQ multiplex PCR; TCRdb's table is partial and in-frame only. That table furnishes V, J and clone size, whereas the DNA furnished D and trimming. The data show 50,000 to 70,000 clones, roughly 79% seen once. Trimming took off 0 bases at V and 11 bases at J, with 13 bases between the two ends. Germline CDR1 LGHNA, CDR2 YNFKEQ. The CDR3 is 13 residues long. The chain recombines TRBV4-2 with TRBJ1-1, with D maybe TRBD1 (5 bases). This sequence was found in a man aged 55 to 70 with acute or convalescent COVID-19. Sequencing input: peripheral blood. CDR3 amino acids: CASSQDLGRVAFF. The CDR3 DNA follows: TGTGCCAGCAGCCAAGATCTGGGCAGGGTGGCTTTCTTT.